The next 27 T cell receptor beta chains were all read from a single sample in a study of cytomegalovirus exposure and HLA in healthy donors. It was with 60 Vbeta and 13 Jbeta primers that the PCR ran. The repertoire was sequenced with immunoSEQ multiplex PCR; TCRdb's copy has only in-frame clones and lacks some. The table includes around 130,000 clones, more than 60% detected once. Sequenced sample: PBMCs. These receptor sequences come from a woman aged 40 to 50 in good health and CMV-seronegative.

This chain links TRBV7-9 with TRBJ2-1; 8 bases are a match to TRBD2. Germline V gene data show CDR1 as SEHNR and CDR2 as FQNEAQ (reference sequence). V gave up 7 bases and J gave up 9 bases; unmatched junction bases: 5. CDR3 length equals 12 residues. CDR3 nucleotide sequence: TGTGCCAGCACCGGGGGGGGGAGTGAGCAGTTCTTC. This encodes CASTGGGSEQFF.

The DNA of the CDR3 is TGTGCCAGCAGTCACGACAGGGCCCATACTCTGGGGGCCAACGTCCTGACTTTC. Translated: CASSHDRAHTLGANVLTF. The rearrangement joins TRBV28 to TRBJ2-6, with TRBD1 matching over 7 bases. Looked up from germline, CDR1 is MDHEN and CDR2 is SYDVKM. The CDR3 consists of 18 residues. The V gene end was trimmed by 5 bases and the J gene end by 4 bases; junction bases not matched to a gene: 14.

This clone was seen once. This CDR3 is CASSSPGTGGGYTEAFF. As DNA, the CDR3 is TGCGCCAGCAGCTCCCCCGGGACAGGGGGTGGATACACTGAAGCTTTCTTT. This chain links TRBV5-1 with TRBJ1-1; 11 positions match TRBD1. The CDR3 covers 17 residues. V lost 3 bases and J lost 3; bases outside the gene matches: 10. Per the germline V gene, CDR1 is SGHRS and CDR2 is YFSETQ.

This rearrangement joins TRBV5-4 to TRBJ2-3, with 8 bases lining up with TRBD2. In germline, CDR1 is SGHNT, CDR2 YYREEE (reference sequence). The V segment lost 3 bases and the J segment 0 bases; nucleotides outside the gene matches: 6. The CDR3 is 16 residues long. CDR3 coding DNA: TGTGCCAGCAGCTCTTTAGCGGGATCGAGCACAGATACGCAGTATTTT. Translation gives CASSSLAGSSTDTQYF.

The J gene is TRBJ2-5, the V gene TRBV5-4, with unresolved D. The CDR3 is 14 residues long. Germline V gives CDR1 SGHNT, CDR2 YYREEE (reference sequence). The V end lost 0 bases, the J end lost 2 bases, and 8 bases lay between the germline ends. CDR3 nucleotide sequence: TGTGCCAGCAGCTTGGACTACGGGCAAGAGACCCAGTACTTC. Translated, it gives CASSLDYGQETQYF.

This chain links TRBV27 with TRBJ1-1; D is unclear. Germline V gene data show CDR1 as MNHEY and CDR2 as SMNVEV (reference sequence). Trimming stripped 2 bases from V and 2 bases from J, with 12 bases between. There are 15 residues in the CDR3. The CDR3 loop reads CASSLSKGVNTEAFF. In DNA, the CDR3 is TGTGCCAGCAGTTTAAGCAAGGGAGTAAACACTGAAGCTTTCTTT.

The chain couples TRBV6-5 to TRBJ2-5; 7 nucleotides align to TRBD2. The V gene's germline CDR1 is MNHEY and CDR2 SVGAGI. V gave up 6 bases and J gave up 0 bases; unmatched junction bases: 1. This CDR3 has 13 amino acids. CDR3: CASRGLDQETQYF. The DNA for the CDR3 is TGTGCCAGCAGAGGACTAGACCAAGAGACCCAGTACTTC.

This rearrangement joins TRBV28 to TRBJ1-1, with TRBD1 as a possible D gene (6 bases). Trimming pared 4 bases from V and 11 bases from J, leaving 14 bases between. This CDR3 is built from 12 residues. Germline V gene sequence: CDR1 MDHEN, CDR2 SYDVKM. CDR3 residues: CASSSSGATAFF. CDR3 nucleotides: TGTGCCAGCAGTTCCTCAGGGGCCACGGCTTTCTTT.

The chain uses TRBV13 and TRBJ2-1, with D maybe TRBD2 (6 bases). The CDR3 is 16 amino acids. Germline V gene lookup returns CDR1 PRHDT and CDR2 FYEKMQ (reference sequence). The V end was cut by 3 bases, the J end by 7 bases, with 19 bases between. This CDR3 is CASSFRSRGTVNEQFF. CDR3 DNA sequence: TGTGCCAGCAGCTTCCGGTCTCGCGGGACGGTGAATGAGCAGTTCTTC. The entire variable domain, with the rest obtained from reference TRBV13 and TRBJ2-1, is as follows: AAGVIQSPRHLIKEKRETATLKCYPIPRHDTVYWYQQGPGQDPQFLISFYEKMQSDKGSIPDRFSAQQFSDYHSELNMSSLELGDSALYFCASSFRSRGTVNEQFFGPGTRLTVL.

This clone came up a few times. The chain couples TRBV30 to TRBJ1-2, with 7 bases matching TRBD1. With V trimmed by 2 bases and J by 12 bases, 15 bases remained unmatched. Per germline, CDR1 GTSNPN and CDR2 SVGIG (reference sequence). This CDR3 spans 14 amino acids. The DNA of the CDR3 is TGTGCCTGGAGTCCGACAGGGAGTAGAACTCGCCACACCTTC. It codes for CAWSPTGSRTRHTF.

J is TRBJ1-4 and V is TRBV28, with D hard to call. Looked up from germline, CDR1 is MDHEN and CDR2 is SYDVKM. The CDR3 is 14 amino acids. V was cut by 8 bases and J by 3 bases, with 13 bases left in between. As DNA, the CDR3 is TGTGCCAGCCCGTTGAGGCGATCTAATGAAAAACTGTTTTTT. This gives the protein CASPLRRSNEKLFF.

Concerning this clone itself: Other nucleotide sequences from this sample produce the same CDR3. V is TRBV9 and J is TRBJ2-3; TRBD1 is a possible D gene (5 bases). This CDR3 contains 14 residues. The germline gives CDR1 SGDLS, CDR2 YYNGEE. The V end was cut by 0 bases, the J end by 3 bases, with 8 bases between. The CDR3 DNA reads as TGTGCCAGCAGCGTAGGAGCAGGGACAGATACGCAGTATTTT. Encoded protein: CASSVGAGTDTQYF.

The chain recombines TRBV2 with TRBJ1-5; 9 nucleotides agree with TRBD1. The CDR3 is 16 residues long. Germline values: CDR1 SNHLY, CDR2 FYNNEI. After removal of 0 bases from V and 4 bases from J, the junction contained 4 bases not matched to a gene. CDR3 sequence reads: CASSEALGTGNQPQHF. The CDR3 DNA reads TGTGCCAGCAGTGAAGCGCTTGGGACAGGGAATCAGCCCCAGCATTTT.

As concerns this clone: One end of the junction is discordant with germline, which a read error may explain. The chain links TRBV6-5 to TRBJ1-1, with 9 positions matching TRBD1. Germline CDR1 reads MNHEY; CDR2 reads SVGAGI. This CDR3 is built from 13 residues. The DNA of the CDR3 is TGTGCCCGATCTGGGGACAGGGATGCTGATGCTTTCTTT. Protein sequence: CARSGDRDADAFF.

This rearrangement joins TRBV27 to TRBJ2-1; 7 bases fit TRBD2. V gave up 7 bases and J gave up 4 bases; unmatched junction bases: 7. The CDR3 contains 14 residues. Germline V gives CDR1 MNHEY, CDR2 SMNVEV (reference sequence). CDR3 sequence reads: CASIGGGLYNEQFF. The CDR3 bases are TGTGCCAGCATCGGCGGGGGACTTTACAATGAGCAGTTCTTC.

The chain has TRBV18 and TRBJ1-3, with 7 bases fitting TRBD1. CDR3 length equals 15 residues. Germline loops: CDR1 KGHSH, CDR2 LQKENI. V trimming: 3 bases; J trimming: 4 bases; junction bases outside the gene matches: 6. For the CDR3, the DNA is TGTGCCAGCTCACCGGGGACAGCGGCAGGAAACACCATATATTTT. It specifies CASSPGTAAGNTIYF.

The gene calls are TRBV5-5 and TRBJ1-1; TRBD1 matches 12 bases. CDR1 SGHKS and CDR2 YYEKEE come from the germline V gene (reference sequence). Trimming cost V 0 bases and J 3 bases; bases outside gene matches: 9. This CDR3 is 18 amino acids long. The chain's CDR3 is CASSLVGQGAQRDTEAFF. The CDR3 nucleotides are TGTGCCAGCAGCTTGGTGGGACAGGGGGCGCAGAGGGACACTGAAGCTTTCTTT.

The CDR3 here is CASSSRQAKAYNEQFF. In DNA, the CDR3 is TGTGCCAGCAGCTCTCGACAGGCCAAGGCCTACAATGAGCAGTTCTTC. The V gene is TRBV7-9, the J gene TRBJ2-1, with D perhaps TRBD1 (6 bases). The CDR3 runs to 16 residues. Looked up from germline, CDR1 is SEHNR and CDR2 is FQNEAQ (reference sequence). Trimming took off 4 bases at V and 2 bases at J, with 15 bases between the two ends.

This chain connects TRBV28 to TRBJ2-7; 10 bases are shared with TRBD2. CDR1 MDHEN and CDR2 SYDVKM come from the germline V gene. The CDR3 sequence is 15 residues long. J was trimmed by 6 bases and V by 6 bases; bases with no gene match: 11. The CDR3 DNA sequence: TGTGCCAGCAGCCCGGCAGGTCTAGCGGGAGTCGAGCAGTACTTC. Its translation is CASSPAGLAGVEQYF.

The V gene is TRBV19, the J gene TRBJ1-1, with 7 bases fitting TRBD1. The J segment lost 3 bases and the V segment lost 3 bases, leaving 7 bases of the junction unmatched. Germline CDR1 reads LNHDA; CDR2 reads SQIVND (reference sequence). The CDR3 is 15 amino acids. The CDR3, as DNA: TGTGCCAGTAGTATGTACAGGGGCCCGGACACTGAAGCTTTCTTT. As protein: CASSMYRGPDTEAFF. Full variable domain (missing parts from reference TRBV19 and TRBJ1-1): DGGITQSPKYLFRKEGQNVTLSCEQNLNHDAMYWYRQDPGQGLRLIYYSQIVNDFQKGDIAEGYSVSREKKESFPLTVTSAQKNPTAFYLCASSMYRGPDTEAFFGQGTRLTVV.

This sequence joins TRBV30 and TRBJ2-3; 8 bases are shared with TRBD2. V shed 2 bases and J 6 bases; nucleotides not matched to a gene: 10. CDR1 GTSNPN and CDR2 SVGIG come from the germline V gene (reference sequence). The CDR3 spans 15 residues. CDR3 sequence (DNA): TGTGCCTGGAGTTTTGGCGGGGGGTTCGGCGATACGCAGTATTTT. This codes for CAWSFGGGFGDTQYF.

The CDR3 bases are TGCGCCAGCAGCACTCAGCGGGATTCAGCCGGGGAGCTGTTTTTT. Amino acid sequence: CASSTQRDSAGELFF. This chain joins TRBV5-1 and TRBJ2-2, with 7 bases that match TRBD2. Trimming removed 4 bases from V and 6 bases from J; junction bases left unmatched: 9. The CDR3 contains 15 residues. CDR1 SGHRS and CDR2 YFSETQ come from the germline V gene.

The CDR3 DNA follows: TGTGCCATACGGACTAGCACCTCCTACGAGCAGTACTTC. Protein sequence: CAIRTSTSYEQYF. V and J are TRBV10-3 and TRBJ2-7, with 8 bases lining up with TRBD2. This CDR3 spans 13 amino acids. The ends lost 9 bases at V and 0 bases at J; junction bases unmatched: 4. The germline V gene encodes CDR1 ENHRY and CDR2 SYGVKD.

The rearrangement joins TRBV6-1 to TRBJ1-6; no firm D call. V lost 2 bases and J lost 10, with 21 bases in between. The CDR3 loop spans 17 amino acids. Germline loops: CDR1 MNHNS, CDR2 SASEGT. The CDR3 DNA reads TGTGCCAGCAGTGAAATCTGGTTCGGCCAGGCCGAATCACCCCTCCACTTT. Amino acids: CASSEIWFGQAESPLHF.

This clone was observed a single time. The CDR3 loop is CASSAAGTGYGELFF. In DNA, the CDR3 is TGCGCCAGCAGCGCCGCAGGGACAGGGTACGGGGAGCTGTTTTTT. The chain employs TRBV5-1 and TRBJ2-2, with 9 bases identical to TRBD1. V lost 4 bases to trimming and J lost 7 bases; unmatched junction nucleotides: 8. CDR1 and CDR2 from the germline V gene are SGHRS and YFSETQ. This CDR3 comprises 15 residues.

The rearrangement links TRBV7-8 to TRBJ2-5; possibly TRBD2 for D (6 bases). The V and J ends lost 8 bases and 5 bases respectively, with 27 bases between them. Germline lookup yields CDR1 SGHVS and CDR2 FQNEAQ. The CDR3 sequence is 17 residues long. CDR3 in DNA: TGTGCCAGCTTCGCCTCCTATGGGGGGATTGGGGGGGAGACCCAGTACTTC. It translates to CASFASYGGIGGETQYF.

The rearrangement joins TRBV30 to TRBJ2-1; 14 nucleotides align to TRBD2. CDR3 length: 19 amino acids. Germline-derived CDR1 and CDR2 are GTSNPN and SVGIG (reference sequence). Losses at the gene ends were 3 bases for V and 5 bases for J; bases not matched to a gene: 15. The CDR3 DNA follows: TGTGCCTGGAGGGCATTAAGGACTAGCGGGAGGAGGAGTAACAATGAGCAGTTCTTC. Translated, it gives CAWRALRTSGRRSNNEQFF.